What follows describes a single T cell receptor (beta chain). V lost 1 base and J lost 6, with 7 bases in between. Germline V gives CDR1 LNHDA, CDR2 SQIVND (reference sequence). There are 12 residues in the CDR3. This sample is drawn from a study of cytomegalovirus exposure and HLA in healthy donors. Use of 60 Vbeta and 13 Jbeta primers characterized the PCR. Only in-frame clones appear in the TCRdb table, and some are missing; sequencing was by immunoSEQ multiplex PCR. The sample shows 150,000 to 200,000 clones, around 78% of them seen only once. The sequence derives from a woman in her 30s in good health and CMV-seropositive. Input material: PBMCs. This chain links TRBV19 with TRBJ2-7, with D possibly TRBD2 on 5 matching bases. The CDR3 region is CASSIGGREQYF. CDR3 sequence (DNA): TGTGCCAGTAGTATAGGAGGGCGCGAGCAGTACTTC.